Listed below are T cell receptor beta chains from one sample, sequenced in a study of control samples from healthy donors and cancer patients. Assay: immunoSEQ multiplex PCR; the TCRdb copy retains only in-frame clones and omits some. Among 100,000 to 150,000 clones listed, 87% were seen once. The sample taken for sequencing was blood. These receptors all stem from a man younger than 30 in good health. The CDR3 runs from the conserved cysteine through the conserved F or W. The D gene is left open where the match is weak. Clone size is shown for a subset of rows, as once, few, many or a class of expanded clone.

V gene	D gene	J gene	clone size	CDR3 protein	CDR3 DNA
TRBV10-3	NA	TRBJ1-4	many	CAIRGPGDEKLFF	TGTGCCATCAGGGGGCCAGGGGATGAAAAACTGTTTTTT
TRBV2	TRBD2	TRBJ2-1	NA	CASISGAYNEQFF	TGTGCCAGCATTAGCGGGGCCTACAATGAGCAGTTCTTC
TRBV9	NA	TRBJ2-7	NA	CASSVGTETYEQYF	TGTGCCAGCAGCGTAGGGACGGAAACCTACGAGCAGTACTTC
TRBV20-1	NA	TRBJ1-2	NA	CSERQAQGYTF	TGCAGTGAGAGACAGGCTCAAGGCTACACCTTC
TRBV5-1	TRBD2	TRBJ2-1	NA	CASSLIGGRANSGEQFF	TGCGCCAGCAGCTTGATAGGCGGGAGGGCGAATTCAGGTGAGCAGTTCTTC
TRBV27	NA	TRBJ1-1	NA	CASSFSNTGGTEAFF	TGTGCCAGCAGTTTTTCCAATACTGGTGGGACAGAAGCTTTCTTT
TRBV19	NA	TRBJ1-2	NA	CASSILTAYGYTF	TGTGCCAGTAGTATTTTAACGGCCTATGGCTACACCTTC
TRBV19	NA	TRBJ1-1	NA	CASRDGRTPKGTEAFF	TGTGCCAGTAGGGATGGCCGGACCCCCAAGGGGACTGAAGCTTTCTTT
TRBV24-1	NA	TRBJ2-5	NA	CATRGSQETQYF	TGTGCCACCAGAGGGTCCCAAGAGACCCAGTACTTC
TRBV19	TRBD1	TRBJ2-1	NA	CASSQGADYNEQFF	TGTGCCAGTAGTCAGGGGGCGGATTACAATGAGCAGTTCTTC
TRBV19	NA	TRBJ1-5	NA	CASSIWASPDYSNQPQHF	TGTGCCAGTAGTATATGGGCATCCCCCGATTATAGCAATCAGCCCCAGCATTTT
TRBV11-1	NA	TRBJ1-2	NA	CASRPGTLTNYGYTF	TGTGCCAGCAGACCTGGGACACTCACTAACTATGGCTACACCTTC
TRBV29-1	TRBD1	TRBJ1-1	NA	CSAKSGRDRQTEAFF	TGCAGCGCAAAAAGTGGACGGGACAGGCAAACTGAAGCTTTCTTT
TRBV7-6	TRBD1	TRBJ2-2	NA	CASSHRDRGPAGWLFF	TGTGCCAGCAGCCACCGGGACAGGGGGCCGGCGGGATGGCTGTTTTTT
TRBV10-1	NA	TRBJ2-2	many	CASSGTANTGELFF	TGCGCCAGCTCCGGGACGGCGAACACCGGGGAGCTGTTTTTT
TRBV27	NA	TRBJ1-2	NA	CATALHRGTYGYTF	TGTGCCACCGCCCTCCATAGAGGAACCTATGGCTACACCTTC
TRBV11-2	TRBD2	TRBJ2-1	NA	CASSLEVGRAGVYEQFF	TGTGCCAGCAGCTTAGAGGTAGGGCGAGCGGGAGTTTATGAGCAGTTCTTC
TRBV19	NA	TRBJ1-5	NA	CASKTAPSFVSNQPQHF	TGTGCCAGTAAGACAGCTCCCTCCTTTGTTAGCAATCAGCCCCAGCATTTT
TRBV19	NA	TRBJ1-3	few	CASSPRGGGSGNTIYF	TGTGCCAGTAGTCCTCGCGGAGGGGGCTCTGGAAACACCATATATTTT
TRBV10-2	NA	TRBJ2-6	NA	CASSEIRDPSGANVLTF	TGCGCCAGCAGTGAAATTAGGGACCCCTCTGGGGCCAACGTCCTGACTTTC
TRBV10-3	NA	TRBJ1-1	once	CAISGGGSNTEAFF	TGTGCCATCAGTGGAGGGGGATCAAACACTGAAGCTTTCTTT
TRBV29-1	NA	TRBJ1-2	NA	CSVDRAGSYGYTF	TGCAGCGTTGATAGGGCAGGGAGTTATGGCTACACCTTC
TRBV28	NA	TRBJ2-7	NA	CASSLTGYEQYF	TGTGCCAGCAGTCTAACAGGTTACGAGCAGTACTTC
TRBV19	NA	TRBJ2-5	NA	CASSPTRQSQETQYF	TGTGCCAGTAGCCCCACGCGCCAAAGCCAAGAGACCCAGTACTTC
TRBV3-1/TRBV3-2	NA	TRBJ2-3	NA	CASSQDLPDTQYF	TGTGCCAGCAGCCAAGATCTGCCGGATACGCAGTATTTT
TRBV27	NA	TRBJ1-4	NA	CASRQGEKLFF	TGTGCCAGCAGGCAGGGTGAAAAACTGTTTTTT
TRBV7-3	NA	TRBJ1-4	NA	CASSQTPDEKLFF	TGTGCCAGCAGTCAGACGCCGGATGAAAAACTGTTTTTT
TRBV2	TRBD1	TRBJ2-7	few	CARSGTGPYEQYF	TGTGCCAGGTCCGGGACAGGGCCTTACGAGCAGTACTTC
TRBV25-1	NA	TRBJ2-7	NA	CASSGGYEQYF	TGTGCCAGCAGTGGCGGCTACGAGCAGTACTTC
TRBV5-1	NA	TRBJ2-7	NA	CASSSNKYEQYF	TGCGCCAGCAGCTCGAATAAATACGAGCAGTACTTC
TRBV11-1	NA	TRBJ2-7	NA	CASSLGQVSYEQYF	TGTGCCAGCAGCTTAGGGCAGGTCTCCTACGAGCAGTACTTC
TRBV25-1	TRBD2	TRBJ2-5	NA	CASTPGLAGYQETQYF	TGTGCCAGCACCCCCGGACTAGCGGGGTACCAAGAGACCCAGTACTTC
TRBV7-6	TRBD1	TRBJ2-3	NA	CASSSPGQGANTQYF	TGTGCCAGCAGTTCGCCGGGACAGGGTGCAAATACGCAGTATTTT
TRBV2	TRBD1	TRBJ1-1	once	CASSEAAQGFTEAFF	TGTGCCAGCAGTGAAGCGGCACAGGGGTTCACTGAAGCTTTCTTT
TRBV5-4	NA	TRBJ1-1	NA	CASSLGGNTEAFF	TGTGCCAGCAGCTTGGGGGGGAACACTGAAGCTTTCTTT
TRBV28	NA	TRBJ1-1	NA	CASSLGQAFMNTEAFF	TGTGCCAGCAGTTTGGGTCAGGCCTTCATGAACACTGAAGCTTTCTTT
TRBV11-3	NA	TRBJ2-7	NA	CASSRTQGSYEQYF	TGTGCCAGCAGCAGGACTCAAGGCTCCTACGAGCAGTACTTC
TRBV5-1	NA	TRBJ1-1	NA	CASSLVGNSGVRKNTEAFF	TGCGCCAGCAGCTTGGTAGGTAATTCGGGGGTGAGGAAGAACACTGAAGCTTTCTTT
TRBV5-6	TRBD1	TRBJ2-7	NA	CASSWTGVAYEQYF	TGTGCCAGCAGCTGGACAGGGGTCGCCTACGAGCAGTACTTC
TRBV9	TRBD1	TRBJ1-3	once	CASSVGTASGNTIYF	TGTGCCAGCAGCGTCGGGACAGCCTCTGGAAACACCATATATTTT
TRBV7-2	NA	TRBJ2-1	NA	CASSSQPINEQFF	TGTGCCAGCAGCTCCCAACCGATAAATGAGCAGTTCTTC
TRBV9	NA	TRBJ1-2	once	CASSPLAGESNYGYTF	TGTGCCAGCAGCCCACTGGCTGGGGAATCCAACTATGGCTACACCTTC
TRBV9	NA	TRBJ2-3	NA	CASTEVGGDTQYF	TGTGCCAGCACCGAGGTGGGGGGAGATACGCAGTATTTT
TRBV11-3	NA	TRBJ1-1	NA	CASSLGRGTRGTEAFF	TGTGCCAGCAGCTTGGGCCGGGGAACCAGAGGCACTGAAGCTTTCTTT
TRBV18	TRBD2	TRBJ2-7	NA	CASSGGASIDEQYF	TGTGCCAGCTCGGGAGGGGCGTCGATCGACGAGCAGTACTTC